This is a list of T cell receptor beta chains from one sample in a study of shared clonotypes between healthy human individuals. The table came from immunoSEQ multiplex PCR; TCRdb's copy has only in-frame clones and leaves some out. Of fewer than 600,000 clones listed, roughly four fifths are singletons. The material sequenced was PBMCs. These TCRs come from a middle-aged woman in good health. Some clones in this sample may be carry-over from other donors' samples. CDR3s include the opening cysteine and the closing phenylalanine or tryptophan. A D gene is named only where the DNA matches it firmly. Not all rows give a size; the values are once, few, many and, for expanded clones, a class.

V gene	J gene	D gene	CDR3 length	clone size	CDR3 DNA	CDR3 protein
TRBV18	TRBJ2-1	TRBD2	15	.	TGTGCCAGCTCCCCACTAGCGGGAGTTTACAATGAGCAGTTCTTC	CASSPLAGVYNEQFF
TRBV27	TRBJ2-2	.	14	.	TGTGCCAGCAGTTTAACTTTTCCTTTGGGGGAGCTGTTTTTT	CASSLTFPLGELFF
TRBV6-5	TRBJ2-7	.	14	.	TGTGCCAGCAAGGAGGGCTGGGGGCACTACGAGCAGTACTTC	CASKEGWGHYEQYF
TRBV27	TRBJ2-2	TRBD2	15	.	TGTGCCAGCAGCAACCGACTAGCGGATGACCGGGAGCTGTTTTTT	CASSNRLADDRELFF
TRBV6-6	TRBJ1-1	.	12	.	TGTGCCAGCAGTTACCGCCAGGGAAAAGCTTTCTTT	CASSYRQGKAFF
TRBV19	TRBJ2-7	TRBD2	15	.	TGTGCCAGTAGTGTCACCCCGGGGACTAGCGGGGTGCAGTACTTC	CASSVTPGTSGVQYF
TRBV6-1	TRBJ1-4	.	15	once	TGTGCCAGCAGTACCCAAATACAGATTAATGAAAAACTGTTTTTT	CASSTQIQINEKLFF
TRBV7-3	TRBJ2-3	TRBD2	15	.	TGTGCCAGCAGCCCCGTAGCGGGAGGATTCCCCACGCAGTATTTT	CASSPVAGGFPTQYF
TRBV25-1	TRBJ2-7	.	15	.	TGTGCCAGCTACCTCCTGGGACGACTGCCTAACGAGCAGTACTTC	CASYLLGRLPNEQYF
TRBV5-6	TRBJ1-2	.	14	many	TGTGCCAGCAGTTTTTCCTCGGCTAACTATGGCTACACCTTC	CASSFSSANYGYTF
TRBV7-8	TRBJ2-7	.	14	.	TGTGCCAGCAGCTGGCGCAGAAGCTCCTACGAGCAGTACTTC	CASSWRRSSYEQYF
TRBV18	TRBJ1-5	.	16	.	TGTGCCAGCTCACCCCGGGGGACCTATAGCAATCAGCCCCAGCATTTT	CASSPRGTYSNQPQHF
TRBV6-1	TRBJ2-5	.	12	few	TGTGCCAGCAGCTACCCCCAAGAGACCCAGTACTTC	CASSYPQETQYF
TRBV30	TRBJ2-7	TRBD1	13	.	TGTGCCTGGAGGACAGGGGGGTCCTACGAGCAGTACTTC	CAWRTGGSYEQYF
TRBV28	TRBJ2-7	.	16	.	TGTGCCAGCGGACCCATTCTGGGTGGACGGGCGTACGAGCAGTACTTC	CASGPILGGRAYEQYF
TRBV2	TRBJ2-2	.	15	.	TGTGCCAGCAGGGCCGGGACCCAGAACACCGGGGAGCTGTTTTTT	CASRAGTQNTGELFF
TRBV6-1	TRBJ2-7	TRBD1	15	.	TGTGCCAGCACCCAGACACAGGGGGCGATCCACGAGCAGTACTTC	CASTQTQGAIHEQYF
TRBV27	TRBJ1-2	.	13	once	TGTGCCAGCAGACCCGCTGGCGCCTATGGCTACACCTTC	CASRPAGAYGYTF
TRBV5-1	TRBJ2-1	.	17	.	TGCGCCAGCAGCCTCCCCGTAGGGGATAGCCGCCTCAATGAGCAGTTCTTC	CASSLPVGDSRLNEQFF
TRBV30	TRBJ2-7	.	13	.	TGTGCCTGGAGTGGGGGAGGACCCTACGAGCAGTACTTC	CAWSGGGPYEQYF
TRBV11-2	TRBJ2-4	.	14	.	TGTGCCAGCAGCCCAACCTCGCCAGGGCACATTCAGTACTTC	CASSPTSPGHIQYF
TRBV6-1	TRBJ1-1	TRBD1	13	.	TGTGCCAGCAGCCACGACAGGGGGGCTGAAGCTTTCTTT	CASSHDRGAEAFF
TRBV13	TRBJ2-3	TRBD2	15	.	TGTGCCGGCTCCCCCGGGAGGGGATACACAGATACGCAGTATTTT	CAGSPGRGYTDTQYF
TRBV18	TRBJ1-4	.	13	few	TGTGCCAGCGGCTTGATGACTAATGAAAAACTGTTTTTT	CASGLMTNEKLFF
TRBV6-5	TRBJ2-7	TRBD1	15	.	TGTGCCAGCAGTCCAACCCGACAGGGAACGGGCGAGCAGTACTTC	CASSPTRQGTGEQYF
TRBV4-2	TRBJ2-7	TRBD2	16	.	TGTGCCAGCAGCCAAGAACTAGCGGGAGAGGCCTACGAGCAGTACTTC	CASSQELAGEAYEQYF
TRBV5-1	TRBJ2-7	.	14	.	TGCGCCAGCAGCTCTCAGGGGACTCTCTACGAGCAGTACTTC	CASSSQGTLYEQYF
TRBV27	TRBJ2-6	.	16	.	TGTGCCAGCAGTACCCTCACAGCCTCTGGGGCCAACGTCCTGACTTTC	CASSTLTASGANVLTF
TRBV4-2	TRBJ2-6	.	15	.	TGTGCCAGCAGCTGGGCCGACTCTGGGGCCAACGTCCTGACTTTC	CASSWADSGANVLTF
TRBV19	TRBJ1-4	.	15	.	TGTGCCAGTAGTGGAGTAGGGGTCAGGGCTGAAAAACTGTTTTTT	CASSGVGVRAEKLFF
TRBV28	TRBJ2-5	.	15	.	TGTGCCAGCAGTTTAGCCCTATGGGGGCCCGAGACCCAGTACTTC	CASSLALWGPETQYF
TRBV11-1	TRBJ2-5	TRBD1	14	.	TGTGCCAGCAGCCGGAAGGGGGCACGAGAGACCCAGTACTTC	CASSRKGARETQYF
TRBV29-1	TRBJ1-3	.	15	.	TGCAGCGTTGAAGATCTTTCGGAGGGCGGAAACACCATATATTTT	CSVEDLSEGGNTIYF